These 30 T cell receptor beta chains were all obtained from the same sample, sequenced in a study of blood T cell repertoires in COVID-19. Produced via immunoSEQ multiplex PCR; TCRdb's table is partial and in-frame only. The sample comprises roughly 35,000 clones, about 85% of which are singletons, and 25% to 30% rests with the top ten. The sequenced sample consisted of peripheral blood. These receptors all come from an elderly man with active or convalescent COVID-19.

The V gene is TRBV5-1, the J gene TRBJ2-1; 13 bases line up with TRBD2. The V gene end was trimmed by 2 bases and the J gene end by 8 bases; junction bases not matched to a gene: 16. The germline CDR1 and CDR2 sequences are SGHRS and YFSETQ. The CDR3 sequence is 19 residues long. CDR3 region: CASSFEWLLAGGPHHEQFF. The CDR3 DNA is TGCGCCAGCAGCTTCGAATGGCTACTAGCGGGAGGGCCGCATCATGAGCAGTTCTTC.

The count of this clone is one. This chain uses TRBV6-5 with TRBJ2-7; D might be TRBD2 (6 bases). V lost 6 bases, J lost 1 base, and 10 bases lay in between. Germline loops: CDR1 MNHEY, CDR2 SVGAGI. CDR3 length equals 13 residues. For the CDR3, the DNA is TGTGCCAGCAGCAAAGGAGGGTCCTACGAGCAGTACTTC. Translation: CASSKGGSYEQYF.

V and J are TRBV9 and TRBJ2-7; TRBD1 matches at 9 bases. The V gene's germline CDR1 is SGDLS and CDR2 YYNGEE. Trimming took 1 base from V and 2 from J; bases not matched to a gene: 4. CDR3 size: 15 residues. The CDR3 region has the DNA TGTGCCAGCAGCGTATGGAGACAGGGGGCCTACGAGCAGTACTTC. This sequence encodes CASSVWRQGAYEQYF.

The rearrangement joins TRBV5-1 to TRBJ2-6; D unclear. The CDR3 runs 14 residues. Germline CDR1 and CDR2: SGHRS and YFSETQ. V shed 3 bases and J shed 3 bases, with 7 bases lying between them. CDR3 region: CASSSQYGANVLTF. The CDR3 bases are TGCGCCAGCAGCTCACAGTATGGGGCCAACGTCCTGACTTTC.

The chain links TRBV5-1 to TRBJ1-1; 7 bases match TRBD1. J lost 1 base, V lost 4 bases, and 7 bases had no gene match. Germline V gene data show CDR1 as SGHRS and CDR2 as YFSETQ. CDR3 size: 15 residues. The CDR3 protein is CASSQTGTANTEAFF. The CDR3 DNA sequence: TGCGCCAGCAGCCAAACCGGGACAGCGAACACTGAAGCTTTCTTT.

The chain employs TRBV7-2 and TRBJ1-6; 7 positions agree with TRBD1. V dropped 5 bases and J dropped 5; count of bases not matched to a gene: 9. The germline gives CDR1 SGHTA, CDR2 FQGNSA. The CDR3 sequence is 16 residues long. CDR3 coding DNA: TGTGCCAGCAGCCCGAAGACAGGGAGTCATAATTCACCCCTCCACTTT. It is translated as CASSPKTGSHNSPLHF.

This chain connects TRBV19 to TRBJ1-1; 7 positions agree with TRBD1. Germline V gene lookup returns CDR1 LNHDA and CDR2 SQIVND (reference sequence). V shed 0 bases, J shed 1 base, and the junction held 8 bases outside the gene matches. The CDR3 length is 17 residues. The DNA of the CDR3 is TGTGCCAGTAGTATAGACAGTACCGGGACAGCGAACACTGAAGCTTTCTTT. Translated, it gives CASSIDSTGTANTEAFF.

The rearrangement joins TRBV3-1 (or the pseudogene TRBV3-2) to TRBJ1-1; 9 nucleotides match TRBD1. The V gene end was trimmed by 4 bases and the J gene end by 1 base; junction bases not matched to a gene: 19. The CDR3 totals 20 residues. Germline V CDR1 and CDR2: LGHDT, YNNKEL (reference sequence). CDR3 nucleotides: TGTGCCAGCAGCCGACACGGACTCGGGGGACAGGGTGGAAGGAACACTGAAGCTTTCTTT. Encoded protein: CASSRHGLGGQGGRNTEAFF.

The rearrangement uses TRBV12-5 and TRBJ1-2; TRBD1 matches at 7 bases. Looked up from germline, CDR1 is LGHNT and CDR2 is FRNRAP. The V segment lost 4 bases and the J segment 8 bases; nucleotides outside the gene matches: 7. This CDR3 is 13 amino acids long. The CDR3 sequence is CASGYRGIEGYTF. The CDR3 DNA sequence: TGTGCTAGTGGTTACAGGGGCATTGAGGGCTACACCTTC.

The chain is built from TRBV7-6 and TRBJ2-1; 12 bases line up with TRBD2. The length of the CDR3 is 17 residues. The germline V gene has CDR1 SGHVS and CDR2 FNYEAQ. V lost 3 bases to trimming and J lost 6 bases; unmatched junction nucleotides: 9. DNA of the CDR3: TGTGCCAGCAGCTTGACCTCTAGCGGGGGGGCCGTCAATGAGCAGTTCTTC. It yields the protein CASSLTSSGGAVNEQFF.

The chain recombines TRBV30 with TRBJ1-1, with no clear D. The CDR3 is 15 residues long. V lost 0 bases, J lost 5 bases, and 16 bases lay in between. Per germline, CDR1 GTSNPN and CDR2 SVGIG (reference sequence). The CDR3 region is CAWSVPALRETEAFF. CDR3 sequence (DNA): TGTGCCTGGAGTGTACCTGCATTGCGGGAGACTGAAGCTTTCTTT.

This clone has just one count. This chain links TRBV7-8 with TRBJ2-3; 10 bases are a match to TRBD1. This CDR3 contains 16 residues. Germline V gene data show CDR1 as SGHVS and CDR2 as FQNEAQ. With 6 bases clipped from V and 1 base from J, the junction kept 7 bases outside the gene matches. In DNA, the CDR3 is TGTGCCAGCAGGCGACAGGGGGCTATGGGCACAGATACGCAGTATTTT. This encodes CASRRQGAMGTDTQYF.

The chain employs TRBV29-1 and TRBJ2-7; D gene unclear. Trimming removed 3 bases at V and 5 bases at J, with 14 bases between. This CDR3 spans 13 amino acids. Looked up from germline, CDR1 is SQVTM and CDR2 is ANQGSEA. In DNA, the CDR3 is TGCAGCGTTGATGCCGCAGGCCCCCACGAGCAGTACTTC. It translates to CSVDAAGPHEQYF.

J is TRBJ1-1 and V is TRBV6-5; D uncertain. This CDR3 contains 14 residues. In germline, CDR1 is MNHEY, CDR2 SVGAGI. V lost 2 bases and J 2 bases, leaving 9 bases between the germline ends. The CDR3 spells CASSYGGINTEAFF. The CDR3 DNA is TGTGCCAGCAGTTACGGTGGCATAAACACTGAAGCTTTCTTT.

By frequency in the sample, this clone is medium-sized. V gene TRBV25-1 combines with J gene TRBJ2-5; possible D gene TRBD1, 5 bases. The CDR3 consists of 12 residues. V lost 4 bases to trimming and J lost 7 bases, with 10 bases between them. The germline V gene encodes CDR1 MGHDK and CDR2 SYGVNS. The CDR3 region has the DNA TGTGCCAGCAGTGCTCAAGGGGTGACCCAGTACTTC. The encoded protein is CASSAQGVTQYF.

The chain carries TRBV7-2 and TRBJ1-1; unclear D gene. Germline V CDR1 and CDR2: SGHTA, FQGNSA. The length of the CDR3 is 18 residues. V lost 1 base, J lost 0 bases, and 18 bases lay in between. The CDR3 loop reads CASSLDSSALGMNTEAFF. For the CDR3, the DNA is TGTGCCAGCAGCTTAGATTCCTCCGCACTGGGCATGAACACTGAAGCTTTCTTT.

This sequence joins TRBV21-1 and TRBJ2-5; the table calls TRBD2, which could not be checked here. TRBV21-1 is termed a pseudogene. This CDR3 spans 18 amino acids. Here the CDR3 reads CASSKVGSGGDFQETQYF. The CDR3 DNA sequence: TGTGCCAGCAGCAAAGTTGGTAGCGGGGGGGATTTCCAAGAGACCCAGTACTTC.

This chain joins TRBV6-5 and TRBJ2-1; the D gene is possibly TRBD1 (6 bases). The germline V gene encodes CDR1 MNHEY and CDR2 SVGAGI. V lost 8 bases and J lost 4, with 18 bases in between. This CDR3 is 15 amino acids long. The chain's CDR3 is CASEMGAHLYNEQFF. CDR3 DNA sequence: TGTGCCAGCGAGATGGGGGCTCATCTATACAATGAGCAGTTCTTC.

The chain recombines TRBV9 with TRBJ2-3, with 7 bases identical to TRBD1. This CDR3 has 16 residues. V lost 3 bases, J lost 2 bases, and 9 bases stayed unmatched. Germline V gene sequence: CDR1 SGDLS, CDR2 YYNGEE. CDR3 protein: CASSAGQTILTDTQYF. The CDR3 coding sequence is TGTGCCAGCAGCGCGGGACAGACCATCCTCACAGATACGCAGTATTTT.

The rearrangement uses TRBV4-3 and TRBJ1-2; D gene unclear. This CDR3 contains 15 residues. V was trimmed by 1 base and J by 1 base, leaving 10 bases between them. The V gene's germline CDR1 is LGHNA and CDR2 YSLEER. The CDR3 DNA sequence: TGCGCCAGCAGCCAAGGGCAGTATAATAACTATGGCTACACCTTC. Its protein is CASSQGQYNNYGYTF.

Only a few counts were recorded for this clone. The CDR3 loop is CASSTYGQGMNTEAFF. CDR3 nucleotide sequence: TGTGCCAGCAGTACCTATGGACAGGGGATGAACACTGAAGCTTTCTTT. The V and J genes are TRBV6-2 or TRBV6-3 and TRBJ1-1, with TRBD1 matching 9 bases. The V gene's germline CDR1 is MNHEY and CDR2 SVGEGT. The V gene end was trimmed by 5 bases and the J gene end by 0 bases; junction bases not matched to a gene: 7. This CDR3 has 16 residues.

The chain joins TRBV7-8 to TRBJ2-3, with D maybe TRBD1 (6 bases). The germline gives CDR1 SGHVS, CDR2 FQNEAQ. The CDR3 is 15 residues long. The germline V and J ends were trimmed by 2 bases and 1 base, with 10 bases remaining between them. The DNA for the CDR3 is TGTGCCAGCAGCTTATTAGGGGGTCGCACAGATACGCAGTATTTT. Translation: CASSLLGGRTDTQYF.

The chain employs TRBV9 and TRBJ1-3; 9 positions agree with TRBD1. The V and J ends lost 0 bases and 3 bases, in that order; junction bases with no gene match: 7. Germline lookup yields CDR1 SGDLS and CDR2 YYNGEE. CDR3 size: 17 residues. CDR3 region: CASSVAWDRADGNTIYF. CDR3 in DNA: TGTGCCAGCAGCGTAGCTTGGGACAGGGCTGATGGAAACACCATATATTTT.

V and J are TRBV5-4 and TRBJ2-7; possible D gene TRBD1, 7 bases. CDR3 size: 17 residues. The V gene's germline CDR1 is SGHNT and CDR2 YYREEE (reference sequence). V lost 2 bases to trimming and J lost 6 bases, with 24 bases between them. Written as DNA, the CDR3 is TGTGCCAGCAGCTTCTTCCAGGGGGGACGGTGGGGTTCCGAGCAGTACTTC. As protein: CASSFFQGGRWGSEQYF. Using reference TRBV5-4 and TRBJ2-7 for the parts outside the CDR3, the full variable domain is ETGVTQSPTHLIKTRGQQVTLRCSSQSGHNTVSWYQQALGQGPQFIFQYYREEENGRGNFPPRFSGLQFPNYSSELNVNALELDDSALYLCASSFFQGGRWGSEQYFGPGTRLTVT.

The gene calls are TRBV6-1 and TRBJ2-1; a weak D match, TRBD2 (6 bases). This CDR3 region has 15 residues. The germline V and J ends were trimmed by 1 base and 7 bases, with 14 bases remaining between them. The germline gives CDR1 MNHNS, CDR2 SASEGT. The CDR3 DNA reads as TGTGCCAGCAGTGAAGGGTGGGGCGCGGGGAATGAGCAGTTCTTC. This gives the protein CASSEGWGAGNEQFF.

The genes are TRBV18 and TRBJ2-5, with D possibly being TRBD1 (5 bases). The ends were cut back, 6 bases at V and 5 bases at J, with 7 bases in the middle. This CDR3 is 11 amino acids long. The germline CDR1 and CDR2 sequences are KGHSH and LQKENI. The CDR3 spells CASSWGETQYF. In DNA, the CDR3 is TGTGCCAGCTCGTGGGGCGAGACCCAGTACTTC.

This clone was recorded only once. J is TRBJ1-3 and V is TRBV11-2; 12 bases align to TRBD1. Trimming at V came to 6 bases and at J to 2 bases, leaving 5 bases not matched to a gene. This CDR3 has 16 amino acids. Germline-derived CDR1 and CDR2 are SGHAT and FQNNGV. CDR3 bases: TGTGCCAGCAGGGGACAGGGGGCGCTTCCTGGAAACACCATATATTTT. Its translation: CASRGQGALPGNTIYF.

The J gene is TRBJ1-2, the V gene TRBV19, with 11 bases aligning to TRBD1. The CDR3 totals 18 residues. Germline trimming cut 3 bases from V and 0 bases from J; bases unmatched to any gene: 9. Germline V CDR1 and CDR2: LNHDA, SQIVND (reference sequence). The CDR3: CASSMFRDRGAANYGYTF. The CDR3, as DNA: TGTGCCAGTAGTATGTTCCGGGACAGGGGGGCGGCTAACTATGGCTACACCTTC.

The gene calls are TRBV25-1 and TRBJ1-3; D possibly corresponds to TRBD1 (5 bases). V gave up 4 bases and J gave up 3 bases, with 19 bases separating them. The CDR3 loop spans 17 amino acids. The germline V gene has CDR1 MGHDK and CDR2 SYGVNS. The CDR3 nucleotides read TGTGCCAGCAGTGCTCCGGGACTCCTCGGACGTGGAAACACCATATATTTT. The encoded protein is CASSAPGLLGRGNTIYF.

This clone was recorded only once. The chain uses TRBV7-3 and TRBJ2-3; D is possibly TRBD2 (7 bases). The CDR3 totals 15 residues. In germline, CDR1 is SGHTA, CDR2 FQGTGA. V lost 6 bases, J lost 6 bases, and 19 bases lay in between. CDR3 nucleotide sequence: TGTGCCAGCAGTCCCGTTGGGGGGGCTAGGGATACGCAGTATTTT. This encodes CASSPVGGARDTQYF.